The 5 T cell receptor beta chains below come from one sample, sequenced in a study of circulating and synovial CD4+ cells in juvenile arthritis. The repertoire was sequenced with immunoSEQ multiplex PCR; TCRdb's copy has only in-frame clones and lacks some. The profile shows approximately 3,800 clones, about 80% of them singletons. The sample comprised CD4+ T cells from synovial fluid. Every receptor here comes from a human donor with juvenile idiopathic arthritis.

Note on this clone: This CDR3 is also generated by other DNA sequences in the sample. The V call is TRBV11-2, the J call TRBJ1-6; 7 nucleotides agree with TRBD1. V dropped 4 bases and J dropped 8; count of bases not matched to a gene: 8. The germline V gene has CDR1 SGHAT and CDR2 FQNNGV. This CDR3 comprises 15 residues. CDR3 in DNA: TGTGCCAGCAGCTCTTACAGGGGAAAGGATTCACCCCTCCACTTT. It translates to CASSSYRGKDSPLHF.

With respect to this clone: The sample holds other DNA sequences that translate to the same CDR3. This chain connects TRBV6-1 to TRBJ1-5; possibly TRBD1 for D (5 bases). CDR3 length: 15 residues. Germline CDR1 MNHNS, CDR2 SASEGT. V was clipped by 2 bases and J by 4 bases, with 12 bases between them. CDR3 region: CASSENTGENQPQHF. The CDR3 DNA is TGTGCCAGCAGTGAAAATACGGGGGAGAATCAGCCCCAGCATTTT.

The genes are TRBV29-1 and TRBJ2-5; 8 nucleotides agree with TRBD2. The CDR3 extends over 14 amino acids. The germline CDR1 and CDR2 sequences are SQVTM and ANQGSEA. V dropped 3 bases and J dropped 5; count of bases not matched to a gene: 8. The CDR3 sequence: CSVDDAGGSETQYF. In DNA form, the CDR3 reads TGCAGCGTTGACGACGCGGGGGGCAGCGAGACCCAGTACTTC.

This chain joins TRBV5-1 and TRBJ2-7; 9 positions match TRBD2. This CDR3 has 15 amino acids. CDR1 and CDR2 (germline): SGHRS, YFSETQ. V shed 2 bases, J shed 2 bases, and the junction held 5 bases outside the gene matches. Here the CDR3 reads CASSFRAGGTYEQYF. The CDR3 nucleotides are TGCGCCAGCAGCTTTCGGGCGGGAGGGACCTACGAGCAGTACTTC.

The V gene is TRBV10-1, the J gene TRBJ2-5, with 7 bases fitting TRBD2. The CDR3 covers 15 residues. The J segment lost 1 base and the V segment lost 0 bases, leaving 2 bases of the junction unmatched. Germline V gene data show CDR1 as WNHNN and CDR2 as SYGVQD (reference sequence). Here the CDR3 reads CASSESGGPQETQYF. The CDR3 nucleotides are TGCGCCAGCAGTGAGTCGGGAGGGCCCCAAGAGACCCAGTACTTC.